Below, one T cell receptor (beta chain) is given with its context. The data belong to a study of blood T cell repertoires in COVID-19. About the study: From the United States, Italy and Spain came samples of acute and convalescent COVID-19. The analysed material was cDNA or gDNA that came from T cells, B-cell-depleted T cells, or PBMCs.

The assay was immunoSEQ multiplex PCR, and TCRdb's table has in-frame clones only and misses some. The repertoire holds 250,000 to 300,000 clones, with just over 85% as singletons. The length of the CDR3 is 12 residues. Trimming cost V 4 bases and J 5 bases, with 11 bases left between them. Per germline, CDR1 SQVTM and CDR2 ANQGSEA. The specimen was peripheral blood. The genes are TRBV29-1 and TRBJ1-1; D unresolved. The TCR was taken from a woman under 40 with active or convalescent COVID-19. DNA for the CDR3: TGCAGCGTTGTCCCGGGTGAGACTGAAGCTTTCTTT. Encoded protein: CSVVPGETEAFF.